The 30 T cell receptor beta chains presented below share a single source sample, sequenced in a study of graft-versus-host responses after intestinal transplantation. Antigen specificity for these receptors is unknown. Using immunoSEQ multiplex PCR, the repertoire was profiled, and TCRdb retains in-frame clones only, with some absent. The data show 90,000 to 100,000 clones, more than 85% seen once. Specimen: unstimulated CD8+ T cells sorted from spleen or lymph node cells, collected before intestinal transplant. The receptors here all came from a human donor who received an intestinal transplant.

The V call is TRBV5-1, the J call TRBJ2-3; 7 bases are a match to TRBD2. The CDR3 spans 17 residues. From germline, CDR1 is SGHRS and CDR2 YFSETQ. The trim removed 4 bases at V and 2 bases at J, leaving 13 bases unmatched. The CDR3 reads CASSHETGLDITDTQYF. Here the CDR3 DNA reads TGCGCCAGCAGCCACGAGACCGGACTAGACATCACAGATACGCAGTATTTT.

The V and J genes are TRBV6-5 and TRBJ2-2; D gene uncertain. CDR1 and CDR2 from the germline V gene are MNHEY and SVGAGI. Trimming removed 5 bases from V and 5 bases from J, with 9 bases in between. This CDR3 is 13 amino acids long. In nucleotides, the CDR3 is TGTGCCAGCAGTACCGTGGAGACCGGGGAGCTGTTTTTT. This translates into CASSTVETGELFF.

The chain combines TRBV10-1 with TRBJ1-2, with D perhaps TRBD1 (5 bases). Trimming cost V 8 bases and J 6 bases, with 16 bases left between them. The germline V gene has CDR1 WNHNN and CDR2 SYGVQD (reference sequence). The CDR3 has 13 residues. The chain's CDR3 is CASPGAYRDGYTF. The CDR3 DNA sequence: TGCGCCAGCCCTGGGGCGTACCGGGATGGCTACACCTTC.

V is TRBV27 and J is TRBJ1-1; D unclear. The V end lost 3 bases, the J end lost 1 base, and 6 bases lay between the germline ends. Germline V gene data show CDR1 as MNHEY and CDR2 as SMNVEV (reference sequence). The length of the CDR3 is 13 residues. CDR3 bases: TGTGCCAGCAGTTTTGCGGGGAACACTGAAGCTTTCTTT. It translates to CASSFAGNTEAFF.

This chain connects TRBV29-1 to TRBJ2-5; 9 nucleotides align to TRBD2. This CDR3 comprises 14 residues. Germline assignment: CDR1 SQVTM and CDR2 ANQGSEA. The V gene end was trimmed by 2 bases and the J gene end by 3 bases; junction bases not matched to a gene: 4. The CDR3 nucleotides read TGCAGCGTTGAACAGGTAGCGGGGGAAGAGACCCAGTACTTC. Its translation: CSVEQVAGEETQYF. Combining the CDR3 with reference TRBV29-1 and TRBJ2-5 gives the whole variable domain SAVISQKPSRDICQRGTSLTIQCQVDSQVTMMFWYRQQPGQSLTLIATANQGSEATYESGFVIDKFPISRPNLTFSTLTVSNMSPEDSSIYLCSVEQVAGEETQYFGPGTRLLVL.

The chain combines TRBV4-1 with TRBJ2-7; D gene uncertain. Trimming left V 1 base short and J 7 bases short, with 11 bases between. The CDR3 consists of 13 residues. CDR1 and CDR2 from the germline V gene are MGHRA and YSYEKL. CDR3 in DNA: TGCGCCAGCAGCCAAGTCAGTGGCAGGGAGCAGTACTTC. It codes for CASSQVSGREQYF.

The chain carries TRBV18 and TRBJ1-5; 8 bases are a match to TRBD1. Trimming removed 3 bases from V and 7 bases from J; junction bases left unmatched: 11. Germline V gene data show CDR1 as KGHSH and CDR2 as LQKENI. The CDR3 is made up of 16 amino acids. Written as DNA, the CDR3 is TGTGCCAGCTCACCCGCGGGGCAGGGGGCTGAACAGCCCCAGCATTTT. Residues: CASSPAGQGAEQPQHF.

CDR3 nucleotide sequence: TGTGCCAGCAGCGCCGGGACATATAGCAATCAGCCCCAGCATTTT. Translation gives CASSAGTYSNQPQHF. V gene TRBV2 combines with J gene TRBJ1-5; D might be TRBD1 (6 bases). V was pared by 6 bases and J by 0 bases, with 12 bases between. The CDR3 covers 15 residues. Germline V lookup: CDR1 SNHLY, CDR2 FYNNEI.

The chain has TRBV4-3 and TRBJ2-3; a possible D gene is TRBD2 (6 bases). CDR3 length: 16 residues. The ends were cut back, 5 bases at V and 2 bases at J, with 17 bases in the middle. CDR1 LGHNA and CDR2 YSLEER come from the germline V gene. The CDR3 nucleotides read TGCGCCAGCAGCGGCACCTGGGGGAGGTCCACAGATACGCAGTATTTT. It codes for CASSGTWGRSTDTQYF.

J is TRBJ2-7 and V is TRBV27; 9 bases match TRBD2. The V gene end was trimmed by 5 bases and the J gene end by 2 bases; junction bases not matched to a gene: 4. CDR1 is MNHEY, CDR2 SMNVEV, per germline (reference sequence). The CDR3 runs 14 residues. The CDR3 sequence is CASSRLAETYEQYF. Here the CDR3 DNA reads TGTGCCAGCAGTCGACTAGCGGAGACCTACGAGCAGTACTTC.

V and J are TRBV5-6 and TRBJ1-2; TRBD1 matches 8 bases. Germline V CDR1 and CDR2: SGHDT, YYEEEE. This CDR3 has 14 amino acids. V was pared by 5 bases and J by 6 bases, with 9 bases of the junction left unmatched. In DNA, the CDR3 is TGTGCCAGCAGACAGGGGGTCACGATCGATGGCTACACCTTC. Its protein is CASRQGVTIDGYTF.

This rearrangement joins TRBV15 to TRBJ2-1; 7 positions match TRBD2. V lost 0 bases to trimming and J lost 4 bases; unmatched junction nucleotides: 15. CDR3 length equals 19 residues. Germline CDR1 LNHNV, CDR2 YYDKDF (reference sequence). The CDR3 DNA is TGTGCCACCAGCAGAGAGATCGGTAGCGGGTCGGTGGGTTACAATGAGCAGTTCTTC. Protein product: CATSREIGSGSVGYNEQFF.

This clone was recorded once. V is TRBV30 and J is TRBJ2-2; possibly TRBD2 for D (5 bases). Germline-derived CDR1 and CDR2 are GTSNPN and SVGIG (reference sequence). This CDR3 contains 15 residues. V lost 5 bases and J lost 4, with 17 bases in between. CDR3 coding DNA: TGTGCCTGGTCGACCGGGGTAGGGTCCACCGGGGAGCTGTTTTTT. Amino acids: CAWSTGVGSTGELFF.

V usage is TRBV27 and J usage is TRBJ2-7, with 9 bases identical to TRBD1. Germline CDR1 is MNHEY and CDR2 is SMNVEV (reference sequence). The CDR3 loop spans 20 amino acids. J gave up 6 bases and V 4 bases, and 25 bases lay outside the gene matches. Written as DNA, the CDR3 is TGTGCCAGCAGTTCCCATCCCCCGGGACAGGGTCCTACCATGGCTAGCGAGCAGTACTTC. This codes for CASSSHPPGQGPTMASEQYF.

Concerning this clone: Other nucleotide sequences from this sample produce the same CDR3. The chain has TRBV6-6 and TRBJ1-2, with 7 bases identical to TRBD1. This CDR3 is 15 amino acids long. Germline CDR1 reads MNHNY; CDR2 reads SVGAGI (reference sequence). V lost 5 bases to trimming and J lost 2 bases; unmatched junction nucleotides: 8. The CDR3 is CASSRTGEGNYGYTF. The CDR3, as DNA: TGTGCCAGCAGTCGAACAGGGGAAGGAAACTATGGCTACACCTTC.

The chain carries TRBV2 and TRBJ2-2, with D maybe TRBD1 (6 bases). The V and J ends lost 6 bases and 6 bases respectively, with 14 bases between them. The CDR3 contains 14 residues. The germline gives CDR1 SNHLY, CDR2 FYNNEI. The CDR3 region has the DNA TGTGCCAGCAGCGACAGGAAGGGGGCCGGGGAGCTGTTTTTT. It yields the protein CASSDRKGAGELFF.

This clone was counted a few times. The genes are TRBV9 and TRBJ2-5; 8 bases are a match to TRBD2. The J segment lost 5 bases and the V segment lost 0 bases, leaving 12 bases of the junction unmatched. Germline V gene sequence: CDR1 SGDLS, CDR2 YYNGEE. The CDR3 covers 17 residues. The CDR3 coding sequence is TGTGCCAGCAGCGTAGGGGTTAGCGGGGCCCCAACGGAGACCCAGTACTTC. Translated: CASSVGVSGAPTETQYF.

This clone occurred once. The CDR3 sequence is CASSDNLFGEQFF. Here the CDR3 DNA reads TGTGCCAGCAGTGACAATCTCTTCGGTGAGCAGTTCTTC. J is TRBJ2-1 and V is TRBV6-4; no clear D gene. The CDR3 has 13 amino acids. From germline, CDR1 is MRHNA and CDR2 SNTAGT. V was clipped by 2 bases and J by 9 bases, with 11 bases between them.

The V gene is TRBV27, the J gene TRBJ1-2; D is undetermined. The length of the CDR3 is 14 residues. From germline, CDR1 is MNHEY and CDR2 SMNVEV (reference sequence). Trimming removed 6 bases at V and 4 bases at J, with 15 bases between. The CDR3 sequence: CASSPLGESYGYTF. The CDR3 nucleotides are TGTGCCAGCAGCCCCCTTGGGGAGTCCTATGGCTACACCTTC.

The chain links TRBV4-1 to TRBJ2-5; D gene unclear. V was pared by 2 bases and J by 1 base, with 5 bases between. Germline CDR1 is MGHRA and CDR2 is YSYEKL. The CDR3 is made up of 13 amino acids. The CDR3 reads CASSQTVQETQYF. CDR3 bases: TGCGCCAGCAGCCAAACAGTCCAAGAGACCCAGTACTTC.

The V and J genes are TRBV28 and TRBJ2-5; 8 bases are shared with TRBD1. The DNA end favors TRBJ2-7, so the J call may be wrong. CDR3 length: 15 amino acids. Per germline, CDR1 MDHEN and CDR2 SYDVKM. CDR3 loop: CASSSSKDRVYEQYF. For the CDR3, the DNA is TGTGCCAGCAGTTCTTCAAAGGACAGGGTCTACGAGCAGTACTTC.

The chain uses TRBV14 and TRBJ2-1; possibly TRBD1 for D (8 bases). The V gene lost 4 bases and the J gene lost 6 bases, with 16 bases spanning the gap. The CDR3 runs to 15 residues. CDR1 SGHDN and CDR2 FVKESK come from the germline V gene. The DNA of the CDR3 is TGTGCCAGCAGCCCCTGGACAGGGAGGGGCAATGAGCAGTTCTTC. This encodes CASSPWTGRGNEQFF.

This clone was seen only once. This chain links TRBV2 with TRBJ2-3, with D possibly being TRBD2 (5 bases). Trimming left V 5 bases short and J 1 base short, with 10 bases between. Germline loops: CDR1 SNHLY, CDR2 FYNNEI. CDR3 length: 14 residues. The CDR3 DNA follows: TGTGCCAGCAGTCCCACCGGGGGCACAGATACGCAGTATTTT. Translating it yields CASSPTGGTDTQYF.

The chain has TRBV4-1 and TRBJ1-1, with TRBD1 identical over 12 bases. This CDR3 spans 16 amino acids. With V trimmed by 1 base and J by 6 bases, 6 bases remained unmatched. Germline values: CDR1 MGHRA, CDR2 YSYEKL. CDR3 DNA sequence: TGCGCCAGCAGCCAAGTGGGGACAGGGGGCGGGCCTGAAGCTTTCTTT. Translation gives CASSQVGTGGGPEAFF.

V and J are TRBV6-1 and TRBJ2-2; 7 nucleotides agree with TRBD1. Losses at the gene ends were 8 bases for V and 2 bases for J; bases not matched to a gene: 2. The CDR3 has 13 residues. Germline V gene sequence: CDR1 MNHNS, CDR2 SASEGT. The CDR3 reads CASGQANTGELFF. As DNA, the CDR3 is TGTGCCAGCGGACAGGCTAACACCGGGGAGCTGTTTTTT.

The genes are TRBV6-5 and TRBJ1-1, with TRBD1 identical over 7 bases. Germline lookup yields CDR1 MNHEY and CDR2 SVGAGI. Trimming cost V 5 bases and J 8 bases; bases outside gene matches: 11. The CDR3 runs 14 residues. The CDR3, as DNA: TGTGCCAGCAGTACGCACCGGGACAGCGAGGAAGCTTTCTTT. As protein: CASSTHRDSEEAFF.

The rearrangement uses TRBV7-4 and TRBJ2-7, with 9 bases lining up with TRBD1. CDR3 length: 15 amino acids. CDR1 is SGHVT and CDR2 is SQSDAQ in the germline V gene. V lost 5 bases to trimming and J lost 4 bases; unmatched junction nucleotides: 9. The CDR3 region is CASSPERGQGYEQYF. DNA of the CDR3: TGTGCCAGCAGCCCCGAACGGGGACAGGGTTACGAGCAGTACTTC.

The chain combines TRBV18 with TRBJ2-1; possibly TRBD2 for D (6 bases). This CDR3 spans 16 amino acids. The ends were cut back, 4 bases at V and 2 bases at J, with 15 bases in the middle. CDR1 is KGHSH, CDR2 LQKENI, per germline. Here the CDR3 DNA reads TGTGCCAGCTCACTCTCAGCGGAGGGGACCTACAATGAGCAGTTCTTC. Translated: CASSLSAEGTYNEQFF.

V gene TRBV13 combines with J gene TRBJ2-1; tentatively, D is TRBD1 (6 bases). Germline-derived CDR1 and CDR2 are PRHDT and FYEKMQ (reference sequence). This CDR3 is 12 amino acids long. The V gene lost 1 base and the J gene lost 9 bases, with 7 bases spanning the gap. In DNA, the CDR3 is TGTGCCAGCAGCTTAGAAGGGGGTGAGCAGTTCTTC. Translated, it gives CASSLEGGEQFF.

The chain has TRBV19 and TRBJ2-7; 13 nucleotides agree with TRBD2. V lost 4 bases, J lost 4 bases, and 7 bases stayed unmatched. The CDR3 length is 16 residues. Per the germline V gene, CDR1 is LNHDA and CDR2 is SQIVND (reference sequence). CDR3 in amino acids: CASSTLQTSGRYEQYF. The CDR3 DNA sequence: TGTGCCAGTAGTACCTTGCAGACTAGCGGGAGGTACGAGCAGTACTTC.